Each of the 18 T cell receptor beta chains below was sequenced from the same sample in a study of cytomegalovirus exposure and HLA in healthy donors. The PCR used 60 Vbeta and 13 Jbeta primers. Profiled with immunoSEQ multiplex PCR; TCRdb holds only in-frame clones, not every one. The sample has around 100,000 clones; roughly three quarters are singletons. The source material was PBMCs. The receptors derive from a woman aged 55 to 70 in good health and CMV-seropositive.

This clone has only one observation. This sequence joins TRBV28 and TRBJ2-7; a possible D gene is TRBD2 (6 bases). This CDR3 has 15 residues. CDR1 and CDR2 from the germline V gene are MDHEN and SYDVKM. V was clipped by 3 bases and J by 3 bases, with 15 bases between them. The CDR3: CASSFAGSVGYEQYF. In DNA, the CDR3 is TGTGCCAGCAGTTTTGCGGGGTCGGTAGGCTACGAGCAGTACTTC.

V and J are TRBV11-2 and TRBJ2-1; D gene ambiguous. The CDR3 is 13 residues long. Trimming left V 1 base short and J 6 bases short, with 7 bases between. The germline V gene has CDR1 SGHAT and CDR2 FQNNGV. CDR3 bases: TGTGCCAGCAGCTTAGTTCAGGTCAATGAGCAGTTCTTC. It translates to CASSLVQVNEQFF.

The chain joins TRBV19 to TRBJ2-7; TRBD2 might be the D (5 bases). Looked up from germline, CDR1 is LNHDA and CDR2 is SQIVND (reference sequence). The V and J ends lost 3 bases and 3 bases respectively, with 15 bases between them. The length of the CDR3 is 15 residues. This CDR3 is CASSIPSGSIYEQYF. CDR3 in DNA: TGTGCCAGTAGTATCCCATCGGGGTCCATCTACGAGCAGTACTTC.

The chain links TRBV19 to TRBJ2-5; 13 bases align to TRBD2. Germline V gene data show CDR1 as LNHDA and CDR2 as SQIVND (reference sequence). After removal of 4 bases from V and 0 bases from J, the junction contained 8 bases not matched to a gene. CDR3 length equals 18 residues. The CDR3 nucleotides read TGTGCCAGTAGTACTCGACTAGCGGGAGGCAAGTACCAAGAGACCCAGTACTTC. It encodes CASSTRLAGGKYQETQYF.

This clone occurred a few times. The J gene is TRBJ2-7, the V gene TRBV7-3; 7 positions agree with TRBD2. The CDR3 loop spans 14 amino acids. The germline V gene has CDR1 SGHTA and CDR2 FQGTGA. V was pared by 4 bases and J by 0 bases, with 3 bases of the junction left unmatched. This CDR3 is CASSSAGDSYEQYF. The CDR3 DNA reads TGTGCCAGCAGCTCCGCGGGGGACTCCTACGAGCAGTACTTC.

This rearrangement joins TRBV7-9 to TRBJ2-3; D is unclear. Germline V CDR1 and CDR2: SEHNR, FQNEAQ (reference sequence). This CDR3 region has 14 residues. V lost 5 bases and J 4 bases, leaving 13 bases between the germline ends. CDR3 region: CASSPAAVSDTQYF. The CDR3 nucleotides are TGTGCCAGCAGCCCCGCTGCAGTTTCAGATACGCAGTATTTT.

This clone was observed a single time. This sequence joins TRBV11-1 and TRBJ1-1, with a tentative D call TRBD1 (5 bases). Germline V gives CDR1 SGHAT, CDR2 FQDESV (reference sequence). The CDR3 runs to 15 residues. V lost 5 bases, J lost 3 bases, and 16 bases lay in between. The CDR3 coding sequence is TGTGCCAGCAGCATGGGGGGTACCCTGGACACTGAAGCTTTCTTT. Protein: CASSMGGTLDTEAFF.

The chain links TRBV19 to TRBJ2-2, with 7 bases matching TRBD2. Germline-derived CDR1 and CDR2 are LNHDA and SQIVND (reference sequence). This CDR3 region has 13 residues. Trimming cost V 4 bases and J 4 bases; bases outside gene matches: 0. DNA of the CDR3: TGTGCCAGTAGTACGGGGGGCACCGGGGAGCTGTTTTTT. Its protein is CASSTGGTGELFF.

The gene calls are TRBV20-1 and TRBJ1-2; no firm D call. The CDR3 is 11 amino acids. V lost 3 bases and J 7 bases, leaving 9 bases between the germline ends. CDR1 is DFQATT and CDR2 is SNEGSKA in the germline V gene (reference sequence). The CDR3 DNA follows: TGCAGTGCTAGCCGCATCGGTGGCTACACCTTC. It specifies CSASRIGGYTF.

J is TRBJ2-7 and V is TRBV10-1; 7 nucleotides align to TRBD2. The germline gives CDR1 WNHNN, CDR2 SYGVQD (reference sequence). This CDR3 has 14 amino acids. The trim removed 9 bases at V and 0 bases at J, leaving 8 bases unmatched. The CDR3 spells CASPRGGSSYEQYF. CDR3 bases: TGCGCCAGTCCCCGGGGAGGGAGCTCCTACGAGCAGTACTTC.

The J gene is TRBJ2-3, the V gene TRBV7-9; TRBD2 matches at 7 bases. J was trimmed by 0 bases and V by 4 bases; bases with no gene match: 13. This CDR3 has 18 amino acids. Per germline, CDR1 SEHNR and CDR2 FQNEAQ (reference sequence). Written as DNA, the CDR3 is TGTGCCAGCAGCTCCTCGAGCCCAACTAGCGAAAGCACAGATACGCAGTATTTT. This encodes CASSSSSPTSESTDTQYF.

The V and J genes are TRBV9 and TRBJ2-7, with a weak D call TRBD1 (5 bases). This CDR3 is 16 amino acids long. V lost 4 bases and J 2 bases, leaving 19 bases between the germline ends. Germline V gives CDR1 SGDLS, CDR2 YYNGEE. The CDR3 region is CASSISPLAGPYEQYF. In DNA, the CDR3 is TGTGCCAGCAGCATATCCCCTTTGGCAGGGCCCTACGAGCAGTACTTC.

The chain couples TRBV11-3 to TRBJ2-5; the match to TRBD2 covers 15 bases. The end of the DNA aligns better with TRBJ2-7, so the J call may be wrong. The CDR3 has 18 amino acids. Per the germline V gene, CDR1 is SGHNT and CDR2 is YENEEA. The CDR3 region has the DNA TGTGCCAGCAGCCAGGGGACTAGCGGGAGGTCCGGAGGTCACGAGCAGTACTTC. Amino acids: CASSQGTSGRSGGHEQYF.

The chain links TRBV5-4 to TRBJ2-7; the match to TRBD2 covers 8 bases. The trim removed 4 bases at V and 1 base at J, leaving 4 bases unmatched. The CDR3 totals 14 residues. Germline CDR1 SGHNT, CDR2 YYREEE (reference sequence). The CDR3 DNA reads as TGTGCCAGCAGCCTTAGCGGGATGTCCTACGAGCAGTACTTC. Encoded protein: CASSLSGMSYEQYF.

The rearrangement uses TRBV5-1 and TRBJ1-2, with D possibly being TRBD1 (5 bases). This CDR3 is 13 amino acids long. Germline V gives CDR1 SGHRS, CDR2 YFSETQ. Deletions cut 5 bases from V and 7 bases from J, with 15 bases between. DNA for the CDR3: TGCGCCAGCAGTCGATTAAGGGGCTCTGGCTACACCTTC. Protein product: CASSRLRGSGYTF.

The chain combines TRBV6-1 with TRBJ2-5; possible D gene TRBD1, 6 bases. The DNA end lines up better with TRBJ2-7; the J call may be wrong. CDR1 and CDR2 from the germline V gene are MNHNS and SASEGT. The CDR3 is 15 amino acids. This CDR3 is CASSEMGAAGYEQYF. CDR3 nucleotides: TGTGCCAGCAGTGAAATGGGGGCCGCTGGCTACGAGCAGTACTTC.

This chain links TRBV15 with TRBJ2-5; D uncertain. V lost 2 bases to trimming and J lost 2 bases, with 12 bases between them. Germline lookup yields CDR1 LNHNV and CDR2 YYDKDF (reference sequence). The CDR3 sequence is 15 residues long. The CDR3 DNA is TGTGCCACCAGCAGACAGATCAGCGTACAAGAGACCCAGTACTTC. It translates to CATSRQISVQETQYF.

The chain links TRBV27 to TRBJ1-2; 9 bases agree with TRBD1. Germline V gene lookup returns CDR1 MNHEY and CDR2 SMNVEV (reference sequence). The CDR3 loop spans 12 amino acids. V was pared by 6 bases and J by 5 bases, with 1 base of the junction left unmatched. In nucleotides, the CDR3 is TGTGCCAGCAGGACAGGGGGTTATGGCTACACCTTC. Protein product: CASRTGGYGYTF.